The clone carrying this T cell receptor beta chain was found once. Assignment of participants to cohorts was predicated upon participant-reported clinical history. Before being deemed recovered, Cohort 3 donors had two negative PCRs, clearance, or symptom resolution. In the original workflow: Amplification from reference gene primers served as the basis for estimated nucleated cell counts. The repertoire was sequenced with immunoSEQ multiplex PCR; TCRdb's copy has only in-frame clones and lacks some. The DNA was the basis for D and trimming; V, J and clone size are from that table. Of 280,000 or so clones listed, roughly 89% are singletons. This record comes from a study of blood T cell repertoires in COVID-19. Across the study: COVID-19 samples from acute and convalescent phases originated in the United States, Italy and Spain.

Per the germline V gene, CDR1 is LGHNA and CDR2 is YSLEER. There are 16 residues in the CDR3. With 1 base removed from V and 4 bases from J, the gap between germline ends came to 11 bases. The sample comprised PBMCs or T cells enriched from blood (not recorded which). The sequence was collected from a middle-aged woman who had recovered from COVID-19. The chain joins TRBV4-3 to TRBJ1-6; D ambiguous. CDR3 nucleotides: TGCGCCAGCAGCCAAGGAGGTTCGGGGTATAATTCACCCCTCCACTTT. It yields the protein CASSQGGSGYNSPLHF.